This passage covers 22 T cell receptor beta chains from one sample sequenced in a study of control samples from healthy donors and cancer patients. Assay: immunoSEQ multiplex PCR; the TCRdb copy retains only in-frame clones and omits some. Counted here are approximately 97,000 clones, around four fifths occurring once; the ten biggest clones make up around a fifth. Material for sequencing was blood. These receptors were collected from a man between 25 and 39 years old in good health.

This chain connects TRBV11-2 to TRBJ1-2; D gene unclear. V shed 0 bases and J shed 9 bases, with 14 bases lying between them. The germline gives CDR1 SGHAT, CDR2 FQNNGV. CDR3 length equals 14 residues. The CDR3: CASSLEVGVPSYTF. The CDR3 DNA reads TGTGCCAGCAGCTTAGAGGTCGGGGTTCCCAGCTACACCTTC.

The rearrangement joins TRBV5-1 to TRBJ2-1, with D perhaps matching TRBD1 (6 bases). Germline V gene data show CDR1 as SGHRS and CDR2 as YFSETQ. Trimming shortened V by 5 bases and J by 0 bases, and 15 bases separated the two germline ends. The CDR3 is made up of 16 amino acids. CDR3 coding DNA: TGCGCCAGCAGTCAAAGAGGGGGTGGCTCCTACAATGAGCAGTTCTTC. Protein: CASSQRGGGSYNEQFF. Supplemented by reference TRBV5-1 and TRBJ2-1, the full variable domain reads KAGVTQTPRYLIKTRGQQVTLSCSPISGHRSVSWYQQTPGQGLQFLFEYFSETQRNKGNFPGRFSGRQFSNSRSEMNVSTLELGDSALYLCASSQRGGGSYNEQFFGPGTRLTVL.

V and J are TRBV20-1 and TRBJ2-7, with D possibly being TRBD1 or TRBD2 (6 bases each). Germline CDR1 and CDR2: DFQATT and SNEGSKA (reference sequence). This CDR3 is built from 14 residues. The ends were cut back, 3 bases at V and 5 bases at J, with 17 bases in the middle. CDR3: CSASRGAFGDEQYF. The CDR3 bases are TGCAGTGCTAGTAGGGGGGCCTTCGGCGACGAGCAGTACTTC.

The chain's CDR3 is CASSEFRAYQPQHF. CDR3 coding DNA: TGTGCCAGCAGTGAATTTAGGGCCTATCAGCCCCAGCATTTT. The V call is TRBV6-1, the J call TRBJ1-5; D remains unclear. The V gene's germline CDR1 is MNHNS and CDR2 SASEGT. This CDR3 spans 14 amino acids. V gave up 2 bases and J gave up 5 bases, with 10 bases separating them.

The rearrangement links TRBV19 to TRBJ1-1, with 9 nucleotides matching TRBD1. Germline CDR1 and CDR2: LNHDA and SQIVND (reference sequence). This CDR3 spans 13 amino acids. J lost 4 bases, V lost 7 bases, and 4 bases had no gene match. The CDR3: CASKQGAFTEAFF. In nucleotides, the CDR3 is TGTGCCAGTAAACAGGGGGCGTTCACTGAAGCTTTCTTT.

The chain joins TRBV2 to TRBJ2-1; possible D gene TRBD2, 6 bases. The CDR3 covers 21 residues. With 6 bases removed from V and 4 bases from J, the gap between germline ends came to 34 bases. Per germline, CDR1 SNHLY and CDR2 FYNNEI. DNA of the CDR3: TGTGCCAGCAGCCTTTTCCCTTCCTACGGACGTCCCCTTGGGGGGTACAATGAGCAGTTCTTC. Amino acid sequence: CASSLFPSYGRPLGGYNEQFF.

The gene calls are TRBV6-5 and TRBJ1-2; 7 bases fit TRBD1. CDR1 is MNHEY, CDR2 SVGAGI, per germline. CDR3 length: 13 amino acids. V shed 6 bases, J shed 3 bases, and the junction held 4 bases outside the gene matches. The DNA of the CDR3 is TGTGCCAGCAGCAGGGGGGGAGACTATGGCTACACCTTC. It encodes CASSRGGDYGYTF.

This chain connects TRBV28 to TRBJ1-2, with D unclear. CDR1 MDHEN and CDR2 SYDVKM come from the germline V gene. The CDR3 is made up of 15 amino acids. Trimming removed 6 bases at V and 8 bases at J, with 22 bases between. The CDR3 reads CASSPGDFRLTGYTF. For the CDR3, the DNA is TGTGCCAGCAGCCCGGGAGATTTTCGTCTCACCGGCTACACCTTC.

The genes are TRBV6-5 and TRBJ2-3; 12 positions agree with TRBD1. V lost 4 bases to trimming and J lost 5 bases; unmatched junction nucleotides: 7. CDR1 and CDR2 from the germline V gene are MNHEY and SVGAGI. The CDR3 length is 16 residues. CDR3 nucleotide sequence: TGTGCCAGCAGTTTCACCGGGACAGGGGGCGAAGATACGCAGTATTTT. As protein: CASSFTGTGGEDTQYF.

J is TRBJ1-2 and V is TRBV6-1; a possible D gene is TRBD1 (5 bases). Germline CDR1 reads MNHNS; CDR2 reads SASEGT. There are 14 residues in the CDR3. V lost 1 base and J 3 bases, leaving 9 bases between the germline ends. CDR3 region: CASSEGGVDYGYTF. CDR3 bases: TGTGCCAGCAGTGAAGGGGGGGTGGACTATGGCTACACCTTC.

The chain couples TRBV27 to TRBJ2-3; 13 nucleotides line up with TRBD2. Germline CDR1 and CDR2: MNHEY and SMNVEV (reference sequence). The length of the CDR3 is 14 residues. V was pared by 6 bases and J by 5 bases, with 2 bases of the junction left unmatched. The CDR3 loop is CASRLAGGLDTQYF. CDR3 bases: TGTGCCAGCAGACTAGCGGGGGGGCTAGATACGCAGTATTTT.

This chain joins TRBV6-5 and TRBJ1-3; D perhaps matches TRBD1 (6 bases). Per the germline V gene, CDR1 is MNHEY and CDR2 is SVGAGI. The V and J ends lost 6 bases and 0 bases respectively, with 6 bases between them. The CDR3 contains 13 residues. The CDR3 DNA reads as TGTGCCAGCAGCAGGGGCTCTGGAAACACCATATATTTT. The encoded protein is CASSRGSGNTIYF.

The chain combines TRBV5-1 with TRBJ2-2; tentatively, D is TRBD1 or TRBD2 (6 bases each). Germline assignment: CDR1 SGHRS and CDR2 YFSETQ. Trimming shortened V by 0 bases and J by 0 bases, and 9 bases separated the two germline ends. There are 16 residues in the CDR3. The CDR3 coding sequence is TGCGCCAGCAGCTTGGCGGGGGCCGCGAACACCGGGGAGCTGTTTTTT. Its translation: CASSLAGAANTGELFF. The whole variable domain, remainder taken from reference TRBV5-1 and TRBJ2-2, is KAGVTQTPRYLIKTRGQQVTLSCSPISGHRSVSWYQQTPGQGLQFLFEYFSETQRNKGNFPGRFSGRQFSNSRSEMNVSTLELGDSALYLCASSLAGAANTGELFFGEGSRLTVL.

The chain has TRBV5-6 and TRBJ2-1; D might be TRBD2 (6 bases). The CDR3 consists of 15 residues. In germline, CDR1 is SGHDT, CDR2 YYEEEE. Trimming stripped 2 bases from V and 4 bases from J, with 13 bases between. Here the CDR3 reads CASSLRAGLYNEQFF. The CDR3 coding sequence is TGTGCCAGCAGCTTAAGGGCGGGACTTTACAATGAGCAGTTCTTC.

The V gene is TRBV28, the J gene TRBJ1-2; D not resolved. Germline V CDR1 and CDR2: MDHEN, SYDVKM. CDR3 length equals 12 residues. V lost 3 bases, J lost 0 bases, and 2 bases lay in between. The CDR3 DNA follows: TGTGCCAGCAGTTTTACTAACTATGGCTACACCTTC. Translated: CASSFTNYGYTF.

This clone came up a few times. V is TRBV5-5 and J is TRBJ1-5; D is unclear. V lost 0 bases and J 3 bases, leaving 10 bases between the germline ends. Per the germline V gene, CDR1 is SGHKS and CDR2 is YYEKEE (reference sequence). The CDR3 is 15 amino acids. CDR3 region: CASSLAGPINQPQHF. CDR3 DNA sequence: TGTGCCAGCAGCTTGGCCGGACCGATCAATCAGCCCCAGCATTTT.

The chain uses TRBV3-1 (or the pseudogene TRBV3-2) and TRBJ2-3; D unclear. Trimming pared 4 bases from V and 11 bases from J, leaving 16 bases between. Germline V gives CDR1 LGHDT, CDR2 YNNKEL (reference sequence). This CDR3 has 13 amino acids. CDR3 coding DNA: TGTGCCAGCAGCCTCAGCAAGAGGATGGGGCAGTATTTT. Its translation: CASSLSKRMGQYF.

V is TRBV18 and J is TRBJ1-1; tentative D call: TRBD1 (5 bases). The germline V gene encodes CDR1 KGHSH and CDR2 LQKENI. Trimming left V 2 bases short and J 9 bases short, with 16 bases between. The CDR3 length is 14 residues. CDR3 DNA: TGTGCCAGCTCACCATCGGGGGGTTTAATTCAAGCTTTCTTT. Protein: CASSPSGGLIQAFF.

This chain links TRBV9 with TRBJ2-2; D gene unclear. Per the germline V gene, CDR1 is SGDLS and CDR2 is YYNGEE. CDR3 length: 15 residues. V lost 4 bases, J lost 6 bases, and 16 bases lay in between. The CDR3 loop is CASSPLSGSAGELFF. The CDR3 DNA reads as TGTGCCAGCAGCCCTCTCTCGGGTTCCGCCGGGGAGCTGTTTTTT.

V and J are TRBV2 and TRBJ1-5; TRBD1 might be the D (5 bases). V dropped 8 bases and J dropped 1 base, with 15 bases sitting between them. CDR1 is SNHLY, CDR2 FYNNEI, per germline. CDR3 length: 15 amino acids. Here the CDR3 reads CASLQEGPSNQPQHF. Written as DNA, the CDR3 is TGTGCCAGCTTACAAGAGGGACCAAGCAATCAGCCCCAGCATTTT.

This chain links TRBV18 with TRBJ2-7; tentatively, D is TRBD1 (6 bases). CDR3 length: 13 amino acids. CDR1 and CDR2 from the germline V gene are KGHSH and LQKENI. V was pared by 8 bases and J by 4 bases, with 15 bases between. Written as DNA, the CDR3 is TGTGCCAGCGAACAGGGTCGAGGGTACGAGCAGTACTTC. Protein product: CASEQGRGYEQYF.

This chain links TRBV15 with TRBJ1-2; the match to TRBD1 covers 8 bases. The CDR3 is 14 residues long. The V gene's germline CDR1 is LNHNV and CDR2 YYDKDF (reference sequence). Germline trimming cut 2 bases from V and 5 bases from J; bases unmatched to any gene: 4. This CDR3 is CATSRQGASYGYTF. In DNA form, the CDR3 reads TGTGCCACCAGCAGACAGGGGGCGAGTTATGGCTACACCTTC.